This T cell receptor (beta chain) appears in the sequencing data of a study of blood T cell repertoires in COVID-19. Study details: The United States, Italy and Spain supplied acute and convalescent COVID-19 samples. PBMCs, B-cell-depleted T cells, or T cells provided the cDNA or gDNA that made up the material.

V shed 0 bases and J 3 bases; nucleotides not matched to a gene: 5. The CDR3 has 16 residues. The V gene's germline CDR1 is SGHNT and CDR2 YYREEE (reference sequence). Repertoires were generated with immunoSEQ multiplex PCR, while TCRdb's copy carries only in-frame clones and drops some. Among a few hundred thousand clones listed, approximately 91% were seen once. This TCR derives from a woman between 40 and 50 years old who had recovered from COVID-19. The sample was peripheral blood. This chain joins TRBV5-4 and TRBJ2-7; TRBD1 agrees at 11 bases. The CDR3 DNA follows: TGTGCCAGCAGCTTGGGATCCGGGACAGGGGGCTACGAGCAGTACTTC. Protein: CASSLGSGTGGYEQYF.